This T cell receptor beta chain is drawn from a study of blood T cell repertoires in COVID-19. Produced via immunoSEQ multiplex PCR; TCRdb's table is partial and in-frame only. Counted here are some 110,000 clones, 85% to 90% occurring once; the ten biggest clones make up roughly 5.3%. Looked up from germline, CDR1 is KGHSH and CDR2 is LQKENI. The CDR3 extends over 15 amino acids. V lost 2 bases to trimming and J lost 4 bases; unmatched junction nucleotides: 5. The sequence was collected from a human donor in a cohort sampled during active COVID-19. The V and J genes are TRBV18 and TRBJ1-2; 9 bases are a match to TRBD1. Sequenced material: peripheral blood. CDR3 in DNA: TGTGCCAGCTCACCAAGGACAGGGGATTTCTATGGCTACACCTTC. Its translation: CASSPRTGDFYGYTF.